There are a few counts of the clone carrying this T cell receptor beta chain. The sample comes from a study of regulatory T cells in long-lasting Graves disease. Described time point: persistent/refractory GD, antithyroid drugs over 5 years with positive TRAb. The TCR library was made from RNA that had been extracted from PBMCs in TRIzol. The CDR3 contains 15 residues. With V trimmed by 3 bases and J by 0 bases, 2 bases remained unmatched. Looked up from germline, CDR1 is SNHLY and CDR2 is FYNNEI. Relying on iRepertoire HTBI primers and Arm-PCR of CDR3 regions, the team built TCR beta libraries. TCRdb ran MiXCR on the multiplex PCR reads and lists one entry per CDR3 protein. The data hold fewer than 600,000 distinct CDR3 sequences, with about 20% observed a single time.

This chain connects TRBV2 to TRBJ1-3, with TRBD1 matching over 7 bases. This receptor was identified in a female donor with Graves disease. Material: peripheral blood mononuclear cells (PBMCs), obtained when the disease was refractory, from a patient treated with antithyroid drugs. The CDR3 is CASSEQGDSGNTIYF. CDR3 bases: TGTGCCAGCAGTGAGCAGGGGGACTCTGGAAACACCATATATTTT.